Below, 12 T cell receptor beta chains from the same sample are listed, as sequenced in a study of cytomegalovirus exposure and HLA in healthy donors. With 60 Vbeta and 13 Jbeta primers, the PCR was carried out. Repertoires were generated with immunoSEQ multiplex PCR, while TCRdb's copy carries only in-frame clones and drops some. There are some 61,000 clones in the sample; roughly 77% occur only once, and approximately 7% lies in the top ten. Material: PBMCs. Receptor source: a human donor in good health.

CDR3 coding DNA: TGCGCCAGCAGCTCGGACTATCCCTACAATGAGCAGTTCTTC. This gives the protein CASSSDYPYNEQFF. J is TRBJ2-1 and V is TRBV5-1; a possible D gene is TRBD2 (6 bases). Trimming took off 3 bases at V and 2 bases at J, with 9 bases between the two ends. The CDR3 runs 14 residues. Germline-derived CDR1 and CDR2 are SGHRS and YFSETQ. The full variable domain, completed using reference TRBV5-1 and TRBJ2-1, is KAGVTQTPRYLIKTRGQQVTLSCSPISGHRSVSWYQQTPGQGLQFLFEYFSETQRNKGNFPGRFSGRQFSNSRSEMNVSTLELGDSALYLCASSSDYPYNEQFFGPGTRLTVL.

This chain connects TRBV30 to TRBJ2-3; TRBD2 matches at 12 bases. V shed 1 base, J shed 2 bases, and the junction held 7 bases outside the gene matches. Germline lookup yields CDR1 GTSNPN and CDR2 SVGIG (reference sequence). The CDR3 runs to 17 residues. The CDR3 sequence is CAWSGWTSGADTDTQYF. As DNA, the CDR3 is TGTGCCTGGAGTGGCTGGACTAGCGGGGCGGACACAGATACGCAGTATTTT.

V is TRBV2 and J is TRBJ2-5; maybe TRBD2 (6 bases). Per germline, CDR1 SNHLY and CDR2 FYNNEI. V lost 6 bases and J lost 5, with 13 bases in between. The CDR3 consists of 13 residues. This chain's CDR3 is CASRSSGSETQYF. The CDR3 coding sequence is TGTGCCAGCAGGTCCAGCGGGTCGGAGACCCAGTACTTC.

The rearrangement links TRBV10-1 to TRBJ1-6; 7 bases match TRBD1. CDR1 is WNHNN and CDR2 is SYGVQD in the germline V gene (reference sequence). The CDR3 covers 14 residues. The J segment lost 7 bases and the V segment lost 4 bases, leaving 4 bases of the junction unmatched. In DNA form, the CDR3 reads TGCGCCAGCAGTGTGGGACAGAACAATTCACCCCTCCACTTT. Its translation is CASSVGQNNSPLHF.

This sequence joins TRBV19 and TRBJ1-5; possibly TRBD1 for D (6 bases). This CDR3 is built from 15 residues. V was cut by 7 bases and J by 2 bases, with 15 bases left in between. From germline, CDR1 is LNHDA and CDR2 SQIVND (reference sequence). CDR3 sequence reads: CASTIQGSGNQPQHF. CDR3 coding DNA: TGTGCCAGTACCATACAGGGTTCGGGCAATCAGCCCCAGCATTTT.

V usage is TRBV27 and J usage is TRBJ2-1, with a weak D call TRBD1 (6 bases). CDR3 length equals 14 residues. Germline loops: CDR1 MNHEY, CDR2 SMNVEV (reference sequence). V was pared by 7 bases and J by 2 bases, with 12 bases between. The CDR3 DNA follows: TGTGCCAGCAAGGGAGCAGGGGCCTACAATGAGCAGTTCTTC. Protein sequence: CASKGAGAYNEQFF.

This chain joins TRBV6-6 and TRBJ2-1; no clear D. V was clipped by 8 bases and J by 9 bases, with 5 bases between them. In germline, CDR1 is MNHNY, CDR2 SVGAGI (reference sequence). This CDR3 spans 9 amino acids. The CDR3 bases are TGTGCCAGCGGCCGTGAGCAGTTCTTC. As protein: CASGREQFF.

The chain recombines TRBV5-1 with TRBJ2-1, with D unresolved. The CDR3 totals 15 residues. From germline, CDR1 is SGHRS and CDR2 YFSETQ. Trimming took 0 bases from V and 1 from J, leaving 8 bases between them. CDR3 region: CASSLVEPSYNEQFF. The CDR3, as DNA: TGCGCCAGCAGCTTGGTTGAGCCATCCTACAATGAGCAGTTCTTC.

The chain links TRBV19 to TRBJ2-1, with TRBD2 matching over 11 bases. CDR1 is LNHDA, CDR2 SQIVND, per germline (reference sequence). V was clipped by 5 bases and J by 9 bases; unmatched bases: 12. CDR3 length: 16 amino acids. CDR3 bases: TGTGCCAGTAGTCCCCCTGGGCCTAGCGGGGGGACTGAGCAGTTCTTC. It codes for CASSPPGPSGGTEQFF.

This clone was counted between two and nine times. V and J are TRBV4-2 and TRBJ1-1; 7 bases map to TRBD1. Germline CDR1 LGHNA, CDR2 YNFKEQ. The CDR3 consists of 17 residues. J was trimmed by 0 bases and V by 0 bases; bases with no gene match: 7. CDR3 sequence: CASSQEASRGVNTEAFF. The CDR3 bases are TGTGCCAGCAGCCAAGAGGCCTCCAGGGGGGTGAACACTGAAGCTTTCTTT.

Only one count was recorded for this clone. The chain combines TRBV30 with TRBJ1-5; D is possibly TRBD1 (6 bases). The germline gives CDR1 GTSNPN, CDR2 SVGIG (reference sequence). V was clipped by 4 bases and J by 1 base, with 17 bases between them. The CDR3 runs 16 residues. As DNA, the CDR3 is TGTGCCTGGAATCGGGGGGCAGCGGGAAGCAATCAGCCCCAGCATTTT. It is translated as CAWNRGAAGSNQPQHF.

The chain uses TRBV7-3 and TRBJ2-5; 13 bases fit TRBD2. The CDR3 runs 16 residues. Trimming removed 5 bases from V and 4 bases from J; junction bases left unmatched: 7. Germline CDR1 reads SGHTA; CDR2 reads FQGTGA. This CDR3 reads CASSVTLAGGGETQYF. The CDR3 nucleotides read TGTGCCAGCAGCGTTACACTAGCGGGGGGGGGAGAGACCCAGTACTTC.